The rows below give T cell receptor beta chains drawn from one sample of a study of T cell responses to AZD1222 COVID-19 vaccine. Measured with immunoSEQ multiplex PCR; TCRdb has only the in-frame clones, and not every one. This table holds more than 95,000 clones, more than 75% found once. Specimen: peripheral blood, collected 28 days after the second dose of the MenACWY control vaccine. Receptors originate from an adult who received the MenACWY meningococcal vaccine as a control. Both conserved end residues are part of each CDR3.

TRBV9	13	CASSVNQAGPLHF
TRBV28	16	CASTPRGGPMGEKLFF
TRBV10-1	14	CASSETGEVDTQYF
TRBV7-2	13	CASSPQGNTEAFF
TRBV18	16	CASSPGLSPNTGELFF
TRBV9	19	CASSVVTRGPETLNYGYTF
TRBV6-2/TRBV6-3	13	CASSHDGLYGYTF
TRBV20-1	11	CSARGSESQHF
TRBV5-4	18	CASSLLGMASRIYNEQFF
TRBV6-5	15	CASSRDRGRGSPLHF
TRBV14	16	CASSQVGYSGGYEQFF
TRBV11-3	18	CASSLDRRGDCTYNEQFF
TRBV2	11	CASSQQGTPFF
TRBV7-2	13	CASSFGSNYGYTF
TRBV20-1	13	CSASDGLQETQYF
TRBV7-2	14	CASSRDRGQETQYF
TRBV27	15	CASSSRGQANYGYTF
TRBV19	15	CASRTVPLTNYGYTF
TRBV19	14	CASRPGRDLGTQYF
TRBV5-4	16	CASSTATVPGSAEAFF
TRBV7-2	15	CASSLGLGSGTEAFF
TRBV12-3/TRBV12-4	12	CASSHRTYGYTF
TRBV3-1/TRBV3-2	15	CASSLAGGANEKLFF
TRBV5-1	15	CASSLGQTYNSPLHF
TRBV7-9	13	CASSLPGQYGYTF
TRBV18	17	CASSSRQGAAGANVLTF
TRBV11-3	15	CASSPGTGSYNEQFF
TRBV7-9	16	CASSSGLAGGPETQYF
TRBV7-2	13	CASSLAPRDTQYF
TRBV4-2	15	CASSQEKGYNSPLHF
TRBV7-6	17	CASSFGPGGSGNQPQHF
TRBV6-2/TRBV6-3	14	CASSYDTYSYEQYF
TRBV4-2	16	CASSQDRRGNTGELFF
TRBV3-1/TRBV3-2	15	CASSDAGTGGNTIYF
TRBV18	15	CASSWNGQSTDTQYF
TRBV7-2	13	CASSLGQGHEQFF
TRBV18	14	CASSLSQTNYEQYF
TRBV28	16	CASMGQTSSGANVLTF
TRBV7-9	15	CASSHLGTGVNEQFF
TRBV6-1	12	CASSETPAEQYF
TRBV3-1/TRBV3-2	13	CASSLGQGGEAFF
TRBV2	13	CASTLTAGGPQHF
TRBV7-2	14	CASSSGQGWDEQYF
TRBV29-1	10	CSVQGAEAFF
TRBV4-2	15	CASSQDITGMAEQYF
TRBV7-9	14	CASSRDRTEETQYF
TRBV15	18	CATSRDLSGAPKYTEAFF
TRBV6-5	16	CASSYSAGTSKETQYF
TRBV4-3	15	CASSQLTGVTGELFF
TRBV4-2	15	CASSQDPGTGLGYTF
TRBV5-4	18	CASSTLGLAGPSQETQYF
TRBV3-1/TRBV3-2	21	CASSQISSGGAPLLSEETQYF